The 31 T cell receptor beta chains below all came from one sample that was sequenced in a study of T cell clonality in common variable immunodeficiency. Profiling relied on immunoSEQ multiplex PCR, and the TCRdb table lists in-frame clones only, not all of them. The sample is made up of under 45,000 clones, none counted only once. Sequencing input: peripheral blood mononuclear cells. These receptor sequences come from a person aged 18 to 70 in good health.

This clone came up many times. The CDR3 end lies 3 residues beyond the end of the read and is filled in from the germline J gene. This chain uses TRBV20-1 with TRBJ2-7; 12 positions match TRBD1. The CDR3 totals 15 residues. Unmatched junction bases numbered 3, after V lost 3 bases and J lost 0 bases. Germline V CDR1 and CDR2: DFQATT, SNEGSKA (reference sequence). The CDR3 sequence: CSARGQGAFSYEQYF. The covered CDR3 bases are TGCAGTGCTAGGGGACAGGGGGCCTTCTCCTACGAG.

Many counts were recorded for this clone. The read terminates 3 residues before the CDR3 end, so the remaining end is supplied by the germline J gene. The chain joins TRBV9 to TRBJ2-1; 10 bases agree with TRBD2. The CDR3 is made up of 14 amino acids. Trimming removed 4 bases from V and 8 bases from J; junction bases left unmatched: 6. Germline values: CDR1 SGDLS, CDR2 YYNGEE. The chain's CDR3 is CASSSKGTSDEQFF. The CDR3 bases that were read are TGTGCCAGCAGCTCAAAAGGGACTAGCGATGAG.

This clone was detected ten times or more. The read ends 3 residues before the CDR3 terminus; that terminus is restored from the germline J gene. V gene TRBV7-3 combines with J gene TRBJ2-3; TRBD1 matches at 11 bases. This CDR3 is built from 16 residues. V gave up 5 bases and J gave up 2 bases; unmatched junction bases: 6. Germline-derived CDR1 and CDR2 are SGHTA and FQGTGA. CDR3 amino acids: CASSRRTGGVTDTQYF. CDR3 DNA (partial): TGTGCCAGCAGCCGTCGGACAGGGGGCGTCACAGATACG.

This clone was recorded at least ten times. The read halts 3 residues ahead of the CDR3 end, with the missing end drawn from the germline J gene. This chain joins TRBV30 and TRBJ1-6, with TRBD1 matching 8 bases. Per germline, CDR1 GTSNPN and CDR2 SVGIG (reference sequence). The J segment lost 9 bases and the V segment lost 3 bases, leaving 10 bases of the junction unmatched. CDR3 length: 15 residues. Incomplete CDR3 DNA: TGTGCCTGGAGCGACAGGGGCCTCCAGGTTTCACCC. Translated: CAWSDRGLQVSP. The full CDR3 protein reads CAWSDRGLQVSPLHF. Variable domain in full (rest from reference TRBV30 and TRBJ1-6): SQTIHQWPATLVQPVGSPLSLECTVEGTSNPNLYWYRQAAGRGLQLLFYSVGIGQISSEVPQNLSASRPQDRQFILSSKKLLLSDSGFYLCAWSDRGLQVSPLHFGNGTRLTVT.

This clone was observed many times. The sequence runs out 3 residues before the end of the CDR3; the remainder is reconstructed from the germline J gene. V and J are TRBV7-9 and TRBJ2-2; no firm D call. This CDR3 has 13 residues. Germline V gene data show CDR1 as SEHNR and CDR2 as FQNEAQ (reference sequence). V lost 5 bases and J 2 bases, leaving 6 bases between the germline ends. The covered CDR3 bases are TGTGCCAGCAGCCTACCAAACACCGGGGAG. Translation: CASSLPNTGE. The whole CDR3 protein is CASSLPNTGELFF.

Many counts were recorded for this clone. The CDR3 DNA, read in part, is TGTGCCAGCAGCTATGAGACAGGACGGGATGAG. As protein: CASSYETGRDE. In full, the CDR3 reads CASSYETGRDEQFF. J is TRBJ2-1 and V is TRBV5-5, with D tentatively TRBD1 (6 bases). The read is 3 residues too short to cover the CDR3 end, so that end is filled in from the germline J gene. Looked up from germline, CDR1 is SGHKS and CDR2 is YYEKEE (reference sequence). The CDR3 covers 14 residues. V lost 3 bases and J 8 bases, leaving 15 bases between the germline ends.

The table lists this clone with many counts. CDR3 amino acids: CASSLGDRGGEKLFF. The sequenced CDR3 bases are TGCGCCAGCAGCTTGGGGGACAGGGGGGGAGAAAAA. The chain recombines TRBV5-1 with TRBJ1-4, with TRBD1 identical over 11 bases. The read stops 3 residues short of the end of the CDR3; the missing end is completed from the germline J gene. The germline V gene encodes CDR1 SGHRS and CDR2 YFSETQ. This CDR3 contains 15 residues. Germline trimming cut 0 bases from V and 8 bases from J; bases unmatched to any gene: 3. Full variable domain (outside the CDR3, taken from reference TRBV5-1 and TRBJ1-4): KAGVTQTPRYLIKTRGQQVTLSCSPISGHRSVSWYQQTPGQGLQFLFEYFSETQRNKGNFPGRFSGRQFSNSRSEMNVSTLELGDSALYLCASSLGDRGGEKLFFGSGTQLSVL.

This clone was found many times. The read stops 3 residues short of the end of the CDR3; the missing end is completed from the germline J gene. This chain links TRBV2 with TRBJ2-4; 7 nucleotides agree with TRBD2. The V gene's germline CDR1 is SNHLY and CDR2 FYNNEI. Trimming took 1 base from V and 1 from J; bases not matched to a gene: 4. The CDR3 sequence is 16 residues long. The CDR3 sequence: CASSEESGKAKNIQYF. The sequenced part of the CDR3 DNA is TGTGCCAGCAGTGAAGAGAGCGGGAAGGCCAAAAACATT.

In regard to this clone: From the germline J gene comes the end of the CDR3, since the read stops 3 residues before it. The chain recombines TRBV7-2 with TRBJ2-3; D is perhaps TRBD1 (6 bases). The germline V gene encodes CDR1 SGHTA and CDR2 FQGNSA. CDR3 size: 13 residues. The CDR3 here is CASSFTAQGTQYF. Incomplete CDR3 DNA: TGTGCCAGCAGCTTTACGGCTCAGGGGACG.

There are a few counts of this clone. The CDR3 end is not reached by the read, which stops 3 residues before it; the germline J gene fills it in. The gene calls are TRBV7-3 and TRBJ1-4; D unclear. This CDR3 comprises 15 residues. Trimming took off 0 bases at V and 0 bases at J, with 5 bases between the two ends. Germline V gene lookup returns CDR1 SGHTA and CDR2 FQGTGA. Partial CDR3 DNA: TGTGCCAGCAGCTTAACATCTTCAACTAATGAAAAA. Amino acid sequence: CASSLTSSTNEK. The entire CDR3 protein is CASSLTSSTNEKLFF.

The table lists this clone with many counts. The read gets to within 3 residues of the CDR3 end, and the germline J gene fills in the rest. J is TRBJ1-4 and V is TRBV30; 8 bases are a match to TRBD1. This CDR3 has 14 residues. V lost 3 bases to trimming and J lost 6 bases; unmatched junction nucleotides: 6. The germline V gene encodes CDR1 GTSNPN and CDR2 SVGIG (reference sequence). The CDR3 sequence: CAWSSTGDYEKLFF. Partial CDR3 DNA: TGTGCCTGGAGCTCGACAGGGGATTATGAAAAA.

This clone showed up many times. The read terminates 3 residues before the CDR3 end, so the remaining end is supplied by the germline J gene. The chain is built from TRBV2 and TRBJ2-7, with D perhaps matching TRBD2 (6 bases). Trimming removed 8 bases at V and 1 base at J, with 18 bases between. The CDR3 is 15 residues long. CDR1 is SNHLY and CDR2 is FYNNEI in the germline V gene. Partial CDR3 DNA: TGTGCCAGCTTAACCTGGGGACTGGGATCCTACGAG. Translation: CASLTWGLGSYE. The entire CDR3 reads CASLTWGLGSYEQYF.

This clone was counted many times. The CDR3 goes on 3 residues after the read ends, and that part is filled in from the germline J gene. This chain uses TRBV20-1 with TRBJ2-5, with 8 bases lining up with TRBD2. Germline CDR1 is DFQATT and CDR2 is SNEGSKA (reference sequence). The CDR3 length is 17 residues. V was clipped by 0 bases and J by 5 bases; unmatched bases: 14. CDR3 DNA, as far as it was read: TGCAGTGCTAGAGATGCCCTGGGGGCGGGAGGTTGGGAGACC. It yields the protein CSARDALGAGGWET. The entire CDR3 sequence reads CSARDALGAGGWETQYF.

This clone came up many times. The read is 3 residues too short to cover the CDR3 end, so that end is filled in from the germline J gene. This sequence joins TRBV2 and TRBJ2-7; D ambiguous. With 0 bases removed from V and 2 bases from J, the gap between germline ends came to 11 bases. CDR1 and CDR2 from the germline V gene are SNHLY and FYNNEI. CDR3 length: 15 residues. The sequenced part of the CDR3 DNA is TGTGCCAGCAGTGAAGCGCTCATCAAGCCCTACGAG. Translated: CASSEALIKPYE. The CDR3 as a whole reads CASSEALIKPYEQYF.

This clone was counted ten times or more. The read terminates 3 residues before the CDR3 end, so the remaining end is supplied by the germline J gene. The V gene is TRBV5-4, the J gene TRBJ1-2; D is uncertain. Germline V CDR1 and CDR2: SGHNT, YYREEE (reference sequence). V was clipped by 4 bases and J by 7 bases, with 14 bases between them. This CDR3 is built from 13 residues. The CDR3 spells CASSLGVFGGYTF. The part of the CDR3 DNA that was read is TGTGCCAGCAGCCTCGGTGTTTTTGGTGGC. The variable domain in full, completed from reference TRBV5-4 and TRBJ1-2, reads ETGVTQSPTHLIKTRGQQVTLRCSSQSGHNTVSWYQQALGQGPQFIFQYYREEENGRGNFPPRFSGLQFPNYSSELNVNALELDDSALYLCASSLGVFGGYTFGSGTRLTVV.

This clone occurred many times. Read coverage stops 3 residues before the CDR3 terminus; the germline J gene supplies the remainder. The chain has TRBV7-3 and TRBJ1-6, with a weak D call TRBD1 (6 bases). Germline CDR1 reads SGHTA; CDR2 reads FQGTGA. The CDR3 extends over 15 amino acids. Trimming pared 5 bases from V and 2 bases from J, leaving 10 bases between. The sequenced part of the CDR3 DNA is TGTGCCAGCAGCCTGGGGGCAGCCTATAATTCACCC. Translated, it gives CASSLGAAYNSP. The full CDR3 protein reads CASSLGAAYNSPLHF.

This clone was seen more than once but under ten times. Read coverage stops 3 residues before the CDR3 terminus; the germline J gene supplies the remainder. The chain combines TRBV5-1 with TRBJ2-1, with 7 bases identical to TRBD2. The germline V gene encodes CDR1 SGHRS and CDR2 YFSETQ. Germline trimming cut 5 bases from V and 9 bases from J; bases unmatched to any gene: 8. The CDR3 is 13 residues long. The sequenced CDR3 bases are TGCGCCAGCAGTGTGCAGACGGGGGGTGAG. Translation gives CASSVQTGGE. The whole CDR3 protein reads CASSVQTGGEQFF. The variable domain in full, with the rest retrieved from reference TRBV5-1 and TRBJ2-1, is KAGVTQTPRYLIKTRGQQVTLSCSPISGHRSVSWYQQTPGQGLQFLFEYFSETQRNKGNFPGRFSGRQFSNSRSEMNVSTLELGDSALYLCASSVQTGGEQFFGPGTRLTVL.

This clone was seen at least ten times. The CDR3 extends 3 residues past the end of the read, so its final part is completed from the germline J gene. The chain has TRBV7-2 and TRBJ2-5; TRBD1 agrees at 7 bases. V dropped 9 bases and J dropped 1; count of bases not matched to a gene: 8. CDR3 size: 14 residues. Germline CDR1 SGHTA, CDR2 FQGNSA. CDR3 sequence: CASSPGQLQETQYF. The part of the CDR3 DNA that was read is TGTGCCAGTAGCCCGGGACAGCTCCAAGAGACC.

This clone was picked up a small number of times. The read ends 3 residues before the CDR3 terminus; that terminus is restored from the germline J gene. The chain uses TRBV20-1 and TRBJ2-1; TRBD2 matches at 12 bases. The CDR3 runs to 15 residues. Germline V gives CDR1 DFQATT, CDR2 SNEGSKA (reference sequence). The trim removed 0 bases at V and 6 bases at J, leaving 3 bases unmatched. CDR3 in amino acids: CSARDSSGRANEQFF. The sequenced part of the CDR3 DNA is TGCAGTGCTAGAGATTCTAGCGGGAGGGCCAATGAG.

In the case of this clone: The read gets to within 3 residues of the CDR3 end, and the germline J gene fills in the rest. This chain uses TRBV7-9 with TRBJ2-3, with 7 bases that match TRBD2. V shed 3 bases and J 1 base; nucleotides not matched to a gene: 1. The CDR3 has 14 amino acids. The germline gives CDR1 SEHNR, CDR2 FQNEAQ (reference sequence). The CDR3 spells CASSLAGGTDTQYF. Partial CDR3 DNA: TGTGCCAGCAGCTTGGCGGGAGGCACAGATACG. Supplemented by reference TRBV7-9 and TRBJ2-3, the full variable domain reads DTGVSQNPRHKITKRGQNVTFRCDPISEHNRLYWYRQTLGQGPEFLTYFQNEAQLEKSRLLSDRFSAERPKGSFSTLEIQRTEQGDSAMYLCASSLAGGTDTQYFGPGTRLTVL.

This clone was observed many times. One end of the junction does not line up with germline, which may come from a read error. The CDR3 extends 3 residues past the end of the read, so its final part is completed from the germline J gene. The J gene is TRBJ1-1, the V gene TRBV4-2; no clear D. Germline V gene lookup returns CDR1 LGHNA and CDR2 YNFKEQ. This CDR3 comprises 14 residues. Partial CDR3 DNA: TGCGCCAGCAGCCAAAGCTTAGAGAACACTGAA. Protein: CASSQSLENTE. The complete CDR3 sequence is CASSQSLENTEAFF.

This clone was seen many times. Sequencing ends 3 residues short of the CDR3 end; the germline J gene provides the rest. This rearrangement joins TRBV6-2 or TRBV6-3 to TRBJ2-5, with 8 bases that match TRBD2. The germline V gene encodes CDR1 MNHEY and CDR2 SVGEGT. CDR3 length: 13 amino acids. V shed 6 bases and J 7 bases; nucleotides not matched to a gene: 7. CDR3 bases read: TGTGCCAGCAGGACGGGAGGGGAGGGGACC. It translates to CASRTGGEGT. The CDR3 reads in full as CASRTGGEGTQYF.

In this sample, this clone turned up many times. The read ends 3 residues shy of where the CDR3 ends; the end is completed using the germline J gene. The V call is TRBV28, the J call TRBJ1-2; TRBD1 matches at 9 bases. The CDR3 has 15 residues. J lost 2 bases, V lost 4 bases, and 5 bases had no gene match. In germline, CDR1 is MDHEN, CDR2 SYDVKM. The DNA read from the CDR3 is TGTGCCAGCAGTTCCCCGGACAGGGGAAACTATGGC. Encoded protein: CASSSPDRGNYG. The CDR3 in its entirety is CASSSPDRGNYGYTF.

This clone was seen repeatedly, ten times or more. The read ends 3 residues before the CDR3 terminus; that terminus is restored from the germline J gene. V usage is TRBV20-1 and J usage is TRBJ1-1; 7 positions match TRBD1. Germline values: CDR1 DFQATT, CDR2 SNEGSKA (reference sequence). V was pared by 0 bases and J by 2 bases, with 6 bases of the junction left unmatched. This CDR3 region has 15 residues. The CDR3 region is CSAREGDRSNTEAFF. The part of the CDR3 DNA that was read is TGCAGTGCTAGAGAAGGGGACAGATCTAACACTGAA.

This clone was found many times. The read finishes 3 residues shy of the CDR3 end, and the germline J gene is used to complete it. V gene TRBV5-6 combines with J gene TRBJ2-6; D perhaps matches TRBD2 (5 bases). V gave up 4 bases and J gave up 1 base, with 9 bases separating them. CDR3 length equals 15 residues. Germline-derived CDR1 and CDR2 are SGHDT and YYEEEE. CDR3 loop: CASSQSGSGANVLTF. The DNA read from the CDR3 is TGTGCCAGCAGCCAATCGGGGTCTGGGGCCAACGTC.

This clone was observed a few times. The read is 3 residues too short to cover the CDR3 end, so that end is filled in from the germline J gene. The chain links TRBV2 to TRBJ2-3, with 10 bases fitting TRBD2. The CDR3 has 14 amino acids. CDR1 SNHLY and CDR2 FYNNEI come from the germline V gene. Incomplete CDR3 DNA: TGTGCCAGCAACCAAGCGGGAGGGGCTGAGACG. Translated: CASNQAGGAET. The full CDR3 is CASNQAGGAETQYF.

The table lists this clone with many counts. The missing CDR3 end, 3 residues past where the read stops, is filled in from the germline J gene. This chain connects TRBV20-1 to TRBJ1-5; TRBD1 might be the D (6 bases). CDR3 length: 13 residues. The germline CDR1 and CDR2 sequences are DFQATT and SNEGSKA (reference sequence). V was clipped by 5 bases and J by 3 bases, with 11 bases between them. The DNA read from the CDR3 is TGCAGTGCTCGGACAGTCGACAATCAGCCC. Its translation is CSARTVDNQP. The full CDR3 protein is CSARTVDNQPQHF.

This clone occurred many times. Sequence at one end of the junction differs from germline and may be a read error. From the germline J gene comes the end of the CDR3, since the read stops 3 residues before it. The chain joins TRBV7-7 to TRBJ2-3; 7 nucleotides match TRBD2. This CDR3 has 16 amino acids. The germline V gene has CDR1 SSHAT and CDR2 FNYEAQ (reference sequence). The CDR3: CASSSTSRTSTDTQYF. Incomplete CDR3 DNA: TGTGCTAGCAGCTCGACTAGCAGGACTAGCACAGATACG.

With respect to this clone: The sequence runs out 3 residues before the end of the CDR3; the remainder is reconstructed from the germline J gene. V usage is TRBV30 and J usage is TRBJ1-2; 11 positions match TRBD1. From germline, CDR1 is GTSNPN and CDR2 SVGIG (reference sequence). The CDR3 consists of 14 residues. CDR3 DNA, as far as it was read: TGTGCCTGGAGTGGGACAGGGGGCTCTGGGGAC. It codes for CAWSGTGGSGD. In full, the CDR3 is CAWSGTGGSGDYTF.

In this sample, this clone turned up many times. The read finishes 3 residues shy of the CDR3 end, and the germline J gene is used to complete it. This chain uses TRBV7-6 with TRBJ2-5, with a possible D match to TRBD1 (6 bases). The V end was cut by 1 base, the J end by 2 bases, with 20 bases between. From germline, CDR1 is SGHVS and CDR2 FNYEAQ. The CDR3 length is 18 residues. The CDR3 protein is CASSLGLPFGTYQETQYF. The CDR3 bases that were read are TGTGCCAGCAGCTTAGGCCTTCCTTTCGGGACATATCAAGAGACC.

This clone was seen repeatedly, ten times or more. The CDR3 end falls 3 residues outside the read, so it is completed with the germline J gene. V and J are TRBV2 and TRBJ2-7, with TRBD1 matching 9 bases. CDR3 length equals 14 residues. CDR1 SNHLY and CDR2 FYNNEI come from the germline V gene. V was clipped by 6 bases and J by 6 bases; unmatched bases: 9. The chain's CDR3 is CASSSQGAGLEQYF. The DNA read from the CDR3 is TGTGCCAGCAGCTCACAGGGGGCGGGTCTCGAG.